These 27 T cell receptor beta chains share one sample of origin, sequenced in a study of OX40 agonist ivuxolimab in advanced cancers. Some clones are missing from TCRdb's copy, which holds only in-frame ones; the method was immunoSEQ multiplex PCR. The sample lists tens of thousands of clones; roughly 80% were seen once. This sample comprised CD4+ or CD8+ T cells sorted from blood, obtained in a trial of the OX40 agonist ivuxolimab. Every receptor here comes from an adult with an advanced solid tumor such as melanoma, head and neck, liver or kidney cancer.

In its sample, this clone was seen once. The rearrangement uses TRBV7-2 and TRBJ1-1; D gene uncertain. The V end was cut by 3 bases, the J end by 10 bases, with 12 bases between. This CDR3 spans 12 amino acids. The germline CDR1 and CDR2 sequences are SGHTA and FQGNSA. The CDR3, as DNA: TGTGCCAGCAGCTTCACCCAGCATGGAGCTTTCTTT. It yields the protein CASSFTQHGAFF.

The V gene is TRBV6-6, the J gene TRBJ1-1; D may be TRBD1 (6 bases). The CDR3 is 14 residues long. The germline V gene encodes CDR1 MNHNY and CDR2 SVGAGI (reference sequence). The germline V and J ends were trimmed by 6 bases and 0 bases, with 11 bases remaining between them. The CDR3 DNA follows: TGTGCCAGCAGGCAGGGGAGGGTGAACACTGAAGCTTTCTTT. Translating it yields CASRQGRVNTEAFF.

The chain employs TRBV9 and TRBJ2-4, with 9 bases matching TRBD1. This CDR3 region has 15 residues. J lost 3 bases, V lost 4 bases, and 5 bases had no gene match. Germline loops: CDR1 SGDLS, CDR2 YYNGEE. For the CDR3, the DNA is TGTGCCAGCAGCAGCCGACAGGGGGGCAAAAACATTCAGTACTTC. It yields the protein CASSSRQGGKNIQYF.

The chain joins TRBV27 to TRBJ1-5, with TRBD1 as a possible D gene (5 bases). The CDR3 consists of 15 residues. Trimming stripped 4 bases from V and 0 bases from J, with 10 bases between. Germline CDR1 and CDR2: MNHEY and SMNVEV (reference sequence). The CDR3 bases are TGTGCCAGCAGTTGGACGGGGGATAGCAATCAGCCCCAGCATTTT. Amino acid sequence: CASSWTGDSNQPQHF.

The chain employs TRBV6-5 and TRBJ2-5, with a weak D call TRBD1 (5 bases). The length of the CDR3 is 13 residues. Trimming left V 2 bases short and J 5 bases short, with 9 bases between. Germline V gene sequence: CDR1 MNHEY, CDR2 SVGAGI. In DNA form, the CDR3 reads TGTGCCAGCAGTTACCAGGGTCAGGAGACCCAGTACTTC. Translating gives CASSYQGQETQYF.

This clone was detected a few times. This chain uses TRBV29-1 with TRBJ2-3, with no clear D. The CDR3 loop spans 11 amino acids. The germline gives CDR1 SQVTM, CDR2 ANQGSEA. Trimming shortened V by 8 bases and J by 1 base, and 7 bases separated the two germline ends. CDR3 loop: CSLRGTDTQYF. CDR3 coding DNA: TGCAGCCTTAGGGGCACAGATACGCAGTATTTT.

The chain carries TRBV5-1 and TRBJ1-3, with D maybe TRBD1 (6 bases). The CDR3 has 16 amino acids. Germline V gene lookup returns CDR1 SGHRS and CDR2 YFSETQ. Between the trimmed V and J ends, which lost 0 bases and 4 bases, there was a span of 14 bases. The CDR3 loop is CASSLAFRDIGNTIYF. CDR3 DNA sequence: TGCGCCAGCAGCTTGGCCTTCAGGGACATCGGAAACACCATATATTTT.

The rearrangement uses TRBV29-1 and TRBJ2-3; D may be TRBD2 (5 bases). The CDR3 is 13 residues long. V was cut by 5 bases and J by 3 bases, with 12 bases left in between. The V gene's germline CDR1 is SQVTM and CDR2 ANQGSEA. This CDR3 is CSVSVTGTDTQYF. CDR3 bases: TGCAGCGTTTCGGTAACGGGGACAGATACGCAGTATTTT.

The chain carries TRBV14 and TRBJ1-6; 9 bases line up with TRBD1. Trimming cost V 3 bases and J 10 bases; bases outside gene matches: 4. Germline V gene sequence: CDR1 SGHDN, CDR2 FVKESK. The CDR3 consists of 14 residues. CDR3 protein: CASSQGQGRSPLHF. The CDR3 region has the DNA TGTGCCAGCAGCCAGGGACAGGGAAGATCACCCCTCCACTTT.

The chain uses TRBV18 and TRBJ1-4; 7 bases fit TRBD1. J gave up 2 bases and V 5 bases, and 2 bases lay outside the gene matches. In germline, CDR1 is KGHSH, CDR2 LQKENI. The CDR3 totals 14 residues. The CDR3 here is CASSADRTNEKLFF. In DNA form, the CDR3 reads TGTGCCAGCTCAGCGGACAGGACTAATGAAAAACTGTTTTTT.

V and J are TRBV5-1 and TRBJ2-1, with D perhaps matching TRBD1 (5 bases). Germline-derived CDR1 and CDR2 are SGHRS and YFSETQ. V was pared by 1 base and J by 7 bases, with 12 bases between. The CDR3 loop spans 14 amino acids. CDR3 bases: TGCGCCAGCAGCTTGCCACCTGACAGTAATGAGCAGTTCTTC. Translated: CASSLPPDSNEQFF.

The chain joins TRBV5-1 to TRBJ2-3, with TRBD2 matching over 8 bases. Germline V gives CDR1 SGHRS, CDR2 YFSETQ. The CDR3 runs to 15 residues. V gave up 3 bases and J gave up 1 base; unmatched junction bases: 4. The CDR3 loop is CASSWAGGRTDTQYF. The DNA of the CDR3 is TGCGCCAGCAGCTGGGCGGGGGGACGCACAGATACGCAGTATTTT.

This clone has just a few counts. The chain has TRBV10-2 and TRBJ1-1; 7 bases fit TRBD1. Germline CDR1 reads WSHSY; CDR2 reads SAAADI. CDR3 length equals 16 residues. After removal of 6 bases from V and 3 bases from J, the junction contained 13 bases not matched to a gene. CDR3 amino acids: CASSQGGEDGDTEAFF. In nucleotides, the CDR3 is TGCGCCAGCAGCCAAGGGGGCGAGGATGGCGACACTGAAGCTTTCTTT.

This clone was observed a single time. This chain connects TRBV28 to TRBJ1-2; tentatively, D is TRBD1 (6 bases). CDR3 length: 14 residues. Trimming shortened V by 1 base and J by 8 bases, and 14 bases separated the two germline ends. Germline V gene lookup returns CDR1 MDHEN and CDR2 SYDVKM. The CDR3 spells CASSLLGGARGYTF. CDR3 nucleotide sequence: TGTGCCAGCAGTTTATTGGGGGGCGCCAGGGGCTACACCTTC.

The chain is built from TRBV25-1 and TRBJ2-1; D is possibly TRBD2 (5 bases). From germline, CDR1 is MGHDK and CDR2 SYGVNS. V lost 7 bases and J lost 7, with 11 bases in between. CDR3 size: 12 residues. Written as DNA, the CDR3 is TGTGCCAGCATTCGGGGTTATAATGAGCAGTTCTTC. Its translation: CASIRGYNEQFF. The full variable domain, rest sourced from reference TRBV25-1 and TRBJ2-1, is EADIYQTPRYLVIGTGKKITLECSQTMGHDKMYWYQQDPGMELHLIHYSYGVNSTEKGDLSSESTVSRIRTEHFPLTLESARPSHTSQYLCASIRGYNEQFFGPGTRLTVL.

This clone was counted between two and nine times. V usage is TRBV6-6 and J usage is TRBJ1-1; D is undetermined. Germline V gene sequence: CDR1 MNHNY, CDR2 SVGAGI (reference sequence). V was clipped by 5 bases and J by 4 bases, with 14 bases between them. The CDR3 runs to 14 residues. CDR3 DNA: TGTGCCAGCAGTCGCCGCATTACCGTCACTGAAGCTTTCTTT. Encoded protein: CASSRRITVTEAFF.

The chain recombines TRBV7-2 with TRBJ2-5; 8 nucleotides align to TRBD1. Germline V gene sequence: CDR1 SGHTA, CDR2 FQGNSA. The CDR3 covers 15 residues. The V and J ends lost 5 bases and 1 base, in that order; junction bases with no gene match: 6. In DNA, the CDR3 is TGTGCCAGCAGCCCCCGGACAGGGAGCCAAGAGACCCAGTACTTC. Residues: CASSPRTGSQETQYF. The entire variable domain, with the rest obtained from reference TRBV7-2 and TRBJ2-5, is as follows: GAGVSQSPSNKVTEKGKDVELRCDPISGHTALYWYRQSLGQGLEFLIYFQGNSAPDKSGLPSDRFSAERTGGSVSTLTIQRTQQEDSAVYLCASSPRTGSQETQYFGPGTRLLVL.

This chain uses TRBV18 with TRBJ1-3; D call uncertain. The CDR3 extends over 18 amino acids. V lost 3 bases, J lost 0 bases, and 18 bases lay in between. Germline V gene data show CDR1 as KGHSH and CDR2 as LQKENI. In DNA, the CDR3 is TGTGCCAGCTCACCCTTGACCGGCAGGACCGGCTCTGGAAACACCATATATTTT. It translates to CASSPLTGRTGSGNTIYF. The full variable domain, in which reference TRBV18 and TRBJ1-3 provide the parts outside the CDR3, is NAGVMQNPRHLVRRRGQEARLRCSPMKGHSHVYWYRQLPEEGLKFMVYLQKENIIDESGMPKERFSAEFPKEGPSILRIQQVVRGDSAAYFCASSPLTGRTGSGNTIYFGEGSWLTVV.

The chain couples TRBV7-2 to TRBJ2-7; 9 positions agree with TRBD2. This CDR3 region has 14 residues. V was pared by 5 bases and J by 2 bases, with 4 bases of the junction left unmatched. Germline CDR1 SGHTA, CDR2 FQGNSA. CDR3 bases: TGTGCCAGCAGCCCGGGACTAGCTCCCTACGAGCAGTACTTC. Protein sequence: CASSPGLAPYEQYF.

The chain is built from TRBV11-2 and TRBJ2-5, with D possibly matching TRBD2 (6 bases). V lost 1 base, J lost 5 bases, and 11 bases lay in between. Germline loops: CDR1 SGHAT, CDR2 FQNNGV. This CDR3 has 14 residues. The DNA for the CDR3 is TGTGCCAGCAGCTTAGCCATAGGAGGGGAGACCCAGTACTTC. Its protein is CASSLAIGGETQYF.

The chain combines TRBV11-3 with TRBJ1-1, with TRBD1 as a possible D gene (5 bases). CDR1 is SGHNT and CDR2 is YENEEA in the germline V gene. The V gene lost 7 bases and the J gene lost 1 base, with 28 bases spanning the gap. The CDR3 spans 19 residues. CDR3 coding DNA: TGTGCCAGCATCCACCGGTCAACGGGACCCGAGGTTAGGAACACTGAAGCTTTCTTT. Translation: CASIHRSTGPEVRNTEAFF.

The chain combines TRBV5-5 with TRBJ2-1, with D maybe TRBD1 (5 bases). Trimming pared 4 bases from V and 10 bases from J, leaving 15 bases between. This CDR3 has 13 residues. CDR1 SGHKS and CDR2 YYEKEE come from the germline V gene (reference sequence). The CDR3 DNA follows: TGTGCCAGCAGCGTGCAGGGTTTAAGCGAGCAGTTCTTC. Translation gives CASSVQGLSEQFF.

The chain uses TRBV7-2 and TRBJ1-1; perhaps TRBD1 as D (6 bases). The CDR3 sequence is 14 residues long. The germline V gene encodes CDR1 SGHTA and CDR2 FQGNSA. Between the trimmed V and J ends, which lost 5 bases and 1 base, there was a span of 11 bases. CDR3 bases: TGTGCCAGCAGCACACAGGGAGGGAACACTGAAGCTTTCTTT. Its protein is CASSTQGGNTEAFF.

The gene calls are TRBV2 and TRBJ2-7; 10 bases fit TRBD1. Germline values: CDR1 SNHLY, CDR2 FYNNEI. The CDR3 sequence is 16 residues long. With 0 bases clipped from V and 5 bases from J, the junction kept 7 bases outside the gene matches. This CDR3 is CASSEAPWTGGHEQYF. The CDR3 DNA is TGTGCCAGCAGTGAAGCACCCTGGACAGGGGGGCACGAGCAGTACTTC.

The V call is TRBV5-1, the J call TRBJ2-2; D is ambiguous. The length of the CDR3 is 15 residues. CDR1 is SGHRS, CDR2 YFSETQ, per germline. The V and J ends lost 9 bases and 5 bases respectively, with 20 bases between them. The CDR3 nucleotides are TGCGCCACCACCGGGCCACAGTCGGGTACCGGGGAGCTGTTTTTT. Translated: CATTGPQSGTGELFF. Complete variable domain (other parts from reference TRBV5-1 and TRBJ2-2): KAGVTQTPRYLIKTRGQQVTLSCSPISGHRSVSWYQQTPGQGLQFLFEYFSETQRNKGNFPGRFSGRQFSNSRSEMNVSTLELGDSALYLCATTGPQSGTGELFFGEGSRLTVL.

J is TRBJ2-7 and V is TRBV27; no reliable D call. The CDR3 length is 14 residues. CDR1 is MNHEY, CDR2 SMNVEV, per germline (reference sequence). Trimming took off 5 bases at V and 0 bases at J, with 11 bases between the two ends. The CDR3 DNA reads TGTGCCAGCAGTCCCCGGCGGAGCTCCTACGAGCAGTACTTC. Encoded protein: CASSPRRSSYEQYF.

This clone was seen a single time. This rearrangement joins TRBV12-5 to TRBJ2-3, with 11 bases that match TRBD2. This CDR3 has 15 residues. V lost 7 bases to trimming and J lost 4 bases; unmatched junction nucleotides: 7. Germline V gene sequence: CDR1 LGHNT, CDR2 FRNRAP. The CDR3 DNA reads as TGTGCTAGTGCCAATGGGACTAGCGGTCCAGATACGCAGTATTTT. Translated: CASANGTSGPDTQYF.